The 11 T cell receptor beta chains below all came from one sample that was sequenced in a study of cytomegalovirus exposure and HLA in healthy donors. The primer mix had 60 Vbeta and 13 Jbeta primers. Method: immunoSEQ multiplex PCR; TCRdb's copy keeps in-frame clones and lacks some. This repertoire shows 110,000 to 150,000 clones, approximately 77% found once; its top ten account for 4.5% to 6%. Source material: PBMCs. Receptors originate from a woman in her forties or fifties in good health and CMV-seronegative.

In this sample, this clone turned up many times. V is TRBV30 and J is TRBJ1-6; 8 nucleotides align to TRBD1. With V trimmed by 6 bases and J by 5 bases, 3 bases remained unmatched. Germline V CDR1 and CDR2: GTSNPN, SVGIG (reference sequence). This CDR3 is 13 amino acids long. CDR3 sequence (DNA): TGTGCCTGTCCGGGACAGGATAATTCACCCCTCCACTTT. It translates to CACPGQDNSPLHF.

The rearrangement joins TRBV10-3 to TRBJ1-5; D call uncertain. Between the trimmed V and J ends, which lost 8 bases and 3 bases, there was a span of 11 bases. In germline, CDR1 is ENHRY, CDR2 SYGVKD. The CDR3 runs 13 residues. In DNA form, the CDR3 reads TGTGCCATCCAACCAACTTCCAATCAGCCCCAGCATTTT. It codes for CAIQPTSNQPQHF.

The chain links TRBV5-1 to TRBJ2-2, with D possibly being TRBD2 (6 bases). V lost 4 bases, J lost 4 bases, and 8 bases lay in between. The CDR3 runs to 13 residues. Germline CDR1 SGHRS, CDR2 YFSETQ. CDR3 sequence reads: CASSRRGTGELFF. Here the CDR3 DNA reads TGCGCCAGCAGCCGGAGGGGCACCGGGGAGCTGTTTTTT.

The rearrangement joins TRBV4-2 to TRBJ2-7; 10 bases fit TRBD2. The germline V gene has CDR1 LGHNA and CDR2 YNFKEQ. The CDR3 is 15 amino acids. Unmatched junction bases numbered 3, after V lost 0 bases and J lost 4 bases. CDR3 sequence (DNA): TGTGCCAGCAGCCAAGAGAGGACTAGCGGTTACGAGCAGTACTTC. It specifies CASSQERTSGYEQYF.

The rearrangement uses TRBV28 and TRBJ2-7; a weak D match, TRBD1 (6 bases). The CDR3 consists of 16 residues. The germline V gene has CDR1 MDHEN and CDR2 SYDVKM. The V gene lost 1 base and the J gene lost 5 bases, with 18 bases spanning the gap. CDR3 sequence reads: CASSLYRDNPSNEQYF. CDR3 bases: TGTGCCAGCAGTTTATATAGGGACAATCCCAGCAACGAGCAGTACTTC.

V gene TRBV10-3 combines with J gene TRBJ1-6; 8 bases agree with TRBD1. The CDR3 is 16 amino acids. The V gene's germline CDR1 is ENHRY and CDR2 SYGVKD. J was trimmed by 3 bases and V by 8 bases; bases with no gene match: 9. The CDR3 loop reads CAIFRTGPFYNSPLHF. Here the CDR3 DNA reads TGTGCCATCTTCCGGACAGGGCCCTTCTATAATTCACCCCTCCACTTT.

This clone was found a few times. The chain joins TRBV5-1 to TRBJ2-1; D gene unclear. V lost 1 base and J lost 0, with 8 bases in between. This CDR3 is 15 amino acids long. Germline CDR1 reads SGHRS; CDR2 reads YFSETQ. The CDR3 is CASSLTGISYNEQFF. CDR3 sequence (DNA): TGCGCCAGCAGCTTGACGGGTATCTCCTACAATGAGCAGTTCTTC.

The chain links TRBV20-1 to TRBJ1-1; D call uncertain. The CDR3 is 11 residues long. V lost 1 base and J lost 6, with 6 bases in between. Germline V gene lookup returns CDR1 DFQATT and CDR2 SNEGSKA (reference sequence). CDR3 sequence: CSARGEAEAFF. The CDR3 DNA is TGCAGTGCTAGAGGCGAGGCTGAAGCTTTCTTT.

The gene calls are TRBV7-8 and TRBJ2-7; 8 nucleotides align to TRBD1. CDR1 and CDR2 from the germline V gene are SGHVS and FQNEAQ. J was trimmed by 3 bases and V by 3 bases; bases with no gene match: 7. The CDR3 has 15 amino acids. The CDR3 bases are TGTGCCAGCAGCTTCCTAGGACAGGGCGACTACGAGCAGTACTTC. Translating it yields CASSFLGQGDYEQYF. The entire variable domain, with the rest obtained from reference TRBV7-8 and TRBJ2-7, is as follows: GAGVSQSPRYKVAKRGQDVALRCDPISGHVSLFWYQQALGQGPEFLTYFQNEAQLDKSGLPSDRFFAERPEGSVSTLKIQRTQQEDSAVYLCASSFLGQGDYEQYFGPGTRLTVT.

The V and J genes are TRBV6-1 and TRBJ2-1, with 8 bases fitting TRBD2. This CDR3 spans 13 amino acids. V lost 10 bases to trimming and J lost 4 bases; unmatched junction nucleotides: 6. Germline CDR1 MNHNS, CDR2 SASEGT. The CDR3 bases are TGTGCCACCGGGACTAGAGTATACAATGAGCAGTTCTTC. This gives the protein CATGTRVYNEQFF.

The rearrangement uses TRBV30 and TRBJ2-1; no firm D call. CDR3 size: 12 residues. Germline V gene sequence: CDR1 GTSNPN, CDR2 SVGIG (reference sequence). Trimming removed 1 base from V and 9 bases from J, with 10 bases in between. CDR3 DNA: TGTGCCTGGAGTGCCCCAGGTTTTGAGCAGTTCTTC. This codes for CAWSAPGFEQFF. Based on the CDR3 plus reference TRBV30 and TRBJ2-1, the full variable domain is SQTIHQWPATLVQPVGSPLSLECTVEGTSNPNLYWYRQAAGRGLQLLFYSVGIGQISSEVPQNLSASRPQDRQFILSSKKLLLSDSGFYLCAWSAPGFEQFFGPGTRLTVL.